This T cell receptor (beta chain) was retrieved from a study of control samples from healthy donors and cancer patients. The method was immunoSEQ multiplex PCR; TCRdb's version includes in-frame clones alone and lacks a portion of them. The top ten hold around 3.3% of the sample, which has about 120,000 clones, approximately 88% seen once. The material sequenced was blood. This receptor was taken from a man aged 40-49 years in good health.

CDR3 region: CASSQVGRGEGGGYGYTF. CDR3 DNA sequence: TGTGCCAGCAGCCAAGTCGGCAGGGGCGAAGGGGGTGGATATGGCTACACCTTC. The V and J genes are TRBV3-1 (or the pseudogene TRBV3-2) and TRBJ1-2; D perhaps matches TRBD1 (6 bases). V gave up 1 base and J gave up 5 bases, with 23 bases separating them. The CDR3 length is 18 residues. Germline loops: CDR1 LGHDT, CDR2 YNNKEL (reference sequence).